This T cell receptor (beta chain) originates from a study of Tregs in tolerant kidney transplant recipients. Unstimulated Tregs (CD4+CD25+CD127-) and CD4+CD25- non-Tregs were sorted from PBMCs. Here immunoSEQ multiplex PCR was the method, and the copy in TCRdb shows in-frame clones only, minus some. In the table there are some 70,000 clones, roughly 89% of which are singletons. J lost 4 bases, V lost 2 bases, and 7 bases had no gene match. Germline V CDR1 and CDR2: MNHNS, SASEGT. CDR3 size: 16 residues. Input material: CD4+ T cells from blood. The J gene is TRBJ1-4, the V gene TRBV6-1; 7 nucleotides match TRBD1. The TCR originated in a human donor in good health. CDR3 nucleotide sequence: TGTGCCAGCAGTGAACCCAGGACAGGACTTAATGAAAAACTGTTTTTT. Translation: CASSEPRTGLNEKLFF.